This T cell receptor beta chain was recovered during a study of technical replicates of blood from several donors. The CDR3 extends over 14 amino acids. CDR1 is SNHLY, CDR2 FYNNEI, per germline. The V segment lost 3 bases and the J segment 5 bases; nucleotides outside the gene matches: 6. Here immunoSEQ multiplex PCR was the method, and the copy in TCRdb shows in-frame clones only, minus some. The sample lists 60,000 to 90,000 clones, just under 95% occurring once. The sequence was collected from a human donor in good health. What was sequenced was T cells isolated from PBMCs. The chain carries TRBV2 and TRBJ2-7; 8 positions match TRBD2. CDR3 loop: CASSDERELNEQYF. The CDR3 region has the DNA TGTGCCAGCAGTGATGAGCGGGAGCTCAACGAGCAGTACTTC. Looking up the rest from reference TRBV2 and TRBJ2-7 gives the full variable domain: EPEVTQTPSHQVTQMGQEVILRCVPISNHLYFYWYRQILGQKVEFLVSFYNNEISEKSEIFDDQFSVERPDGSNFTLKIRSTKLEDSAMYFCASSDERELNEQYFGPGTRLTVT.